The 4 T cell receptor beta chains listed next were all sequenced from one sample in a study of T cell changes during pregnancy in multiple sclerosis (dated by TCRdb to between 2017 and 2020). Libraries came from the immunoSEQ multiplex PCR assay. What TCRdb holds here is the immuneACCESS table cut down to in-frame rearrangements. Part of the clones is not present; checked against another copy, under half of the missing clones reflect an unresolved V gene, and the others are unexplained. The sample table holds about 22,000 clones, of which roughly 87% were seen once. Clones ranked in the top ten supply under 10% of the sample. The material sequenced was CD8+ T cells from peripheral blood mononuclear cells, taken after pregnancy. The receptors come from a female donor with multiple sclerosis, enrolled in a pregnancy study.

The CDR3: CASSLVSRTGYHEQYF. Written as DNA, the CDR3 is TGTGCCAGCAGTTTAGTATCCCGGACAGGGTATCACGAGCAGTACTTC. The chain is built from TRBV28 and TRBJ2-7, with 8 nucleotides matching TRBD1. The germline V gene encodes CDR1 MDHEN and CDR2 SYDVKM. V gave up 2 bases and J gave up 5 bases; unmatched junction bases: 11. The CDR3 covers 16 residues.

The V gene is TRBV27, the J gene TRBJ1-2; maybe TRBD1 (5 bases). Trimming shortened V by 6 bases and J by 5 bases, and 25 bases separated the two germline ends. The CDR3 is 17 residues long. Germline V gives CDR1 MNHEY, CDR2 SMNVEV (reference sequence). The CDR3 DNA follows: TGTGCCAGCAGACCAATCAGCAACCTCCGGGGGATTTATGGCTACACCTTC. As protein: CASRPISNLRGIYGYTF.

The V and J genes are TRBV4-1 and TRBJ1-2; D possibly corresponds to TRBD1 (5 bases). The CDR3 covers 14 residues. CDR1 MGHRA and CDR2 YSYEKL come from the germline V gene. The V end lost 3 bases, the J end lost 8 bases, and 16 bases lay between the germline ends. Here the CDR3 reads CASSHMTATVGYTF. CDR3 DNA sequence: TGCGCCAGCAGCCATATGACAGCAACGGTGGGCTACACCTTC.

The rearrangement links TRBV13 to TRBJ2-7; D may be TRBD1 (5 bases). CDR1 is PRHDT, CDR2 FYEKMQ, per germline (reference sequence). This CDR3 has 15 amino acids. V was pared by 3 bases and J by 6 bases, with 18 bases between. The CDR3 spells CASSLTLGHLIEQYF. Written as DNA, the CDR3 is TGTGCCAGCAGCTTGACCCTCGGACATTTAATCGAGCAGTACTTC. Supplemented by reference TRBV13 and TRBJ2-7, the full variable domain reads AAGVIQSPRHLIKEKRETATLKCYPIPRHDTVYWYQQGPGQDPQFLISFYEKMQSDKGSIPDRFSAQQFSDYHSELNMSSLELGDSALYFCASSLTLGHLIEQYFGPGTRLTVT.